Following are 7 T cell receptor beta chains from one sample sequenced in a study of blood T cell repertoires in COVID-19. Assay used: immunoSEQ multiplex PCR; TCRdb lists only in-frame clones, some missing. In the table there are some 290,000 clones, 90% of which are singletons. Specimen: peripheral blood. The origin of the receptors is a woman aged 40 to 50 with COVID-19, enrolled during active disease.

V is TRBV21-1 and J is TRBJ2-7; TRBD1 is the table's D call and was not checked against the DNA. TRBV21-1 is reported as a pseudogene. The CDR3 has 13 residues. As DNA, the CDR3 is TGTGCCAGCAGTCGAAGGGGTTGCTACGAGCAGTACTTC. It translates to CASSRRGCYEQYF.

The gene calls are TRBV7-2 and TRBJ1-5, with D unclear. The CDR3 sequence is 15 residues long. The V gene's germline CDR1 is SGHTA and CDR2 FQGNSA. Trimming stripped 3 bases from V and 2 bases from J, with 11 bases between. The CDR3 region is CASSLRMGGNQPQHF. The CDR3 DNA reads TGTGCCAGCAGCTTGCGTATGGGCGGCAATCAGCCCCAGCATTTT.

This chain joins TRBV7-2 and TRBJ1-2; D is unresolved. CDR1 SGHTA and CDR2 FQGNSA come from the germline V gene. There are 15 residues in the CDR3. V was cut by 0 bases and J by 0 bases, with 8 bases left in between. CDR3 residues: CASSLAQSTNYGYTF. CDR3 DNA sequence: TGTGCCAGCAGCTTAGCGCAGTCCACTAACTATGGCTACACCTTC.

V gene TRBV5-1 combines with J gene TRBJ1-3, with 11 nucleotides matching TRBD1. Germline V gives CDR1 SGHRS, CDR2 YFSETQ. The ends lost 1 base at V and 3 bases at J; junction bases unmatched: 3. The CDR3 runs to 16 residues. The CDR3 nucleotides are TGCGCCAGCAGCTTGTGGACAGGGGGCGGTGGAAACACCATATATTTT. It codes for CASSLWTGGGGNTIYF.

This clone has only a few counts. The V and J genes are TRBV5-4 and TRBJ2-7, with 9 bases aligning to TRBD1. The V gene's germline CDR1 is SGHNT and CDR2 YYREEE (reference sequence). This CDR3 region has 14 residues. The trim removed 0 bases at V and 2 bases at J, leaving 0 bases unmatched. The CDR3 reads CASSLGQGAYEQYF. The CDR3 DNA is TGTGCCAGCAGCTTGGGACAGGGGGCCTACGAGCAGTACTTC.

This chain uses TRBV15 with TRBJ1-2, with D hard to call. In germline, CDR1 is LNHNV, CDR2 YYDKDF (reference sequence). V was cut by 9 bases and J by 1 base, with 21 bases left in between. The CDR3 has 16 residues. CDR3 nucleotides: TGTGCCACTACACCATTCGGAGGAACCGATAACTATGGCTACACCTTC. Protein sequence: CATTPFGGTDNYGYTF.

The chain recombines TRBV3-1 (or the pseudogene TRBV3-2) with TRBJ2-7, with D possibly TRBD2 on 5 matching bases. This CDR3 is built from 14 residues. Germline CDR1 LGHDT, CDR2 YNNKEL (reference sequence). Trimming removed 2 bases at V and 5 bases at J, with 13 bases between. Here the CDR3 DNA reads TGTGCCAGCAGCCAACTCCCGGGGTTAAACGAGCAGTACTTC. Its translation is CASSQLPGLNEQYF.